The 9 T cell receptor beta chains below all came from one sample that was sequenced in a study of T cell responses to AZD1222 COVID-19 vaccine. Here immunoSEQ multiplex PCR was the method, and the copy in TCRdb shows in-frame clones only, minus some. The table records 150,000 to 200,000 clones, around 92% of them present only once. The sample in question was peripheral blood, obtained 28 days after the second AZD1222 dose. These receptors came from an adult who received the AZD1222 COVID-19 vaccine.

The chain is built from TRBV28 and TRBJ2-7, with D maybe TRBD1 (5 bases). The germline V and J ends were trimmed by 5 bases and 2 bases, with 16 bases remaining between them. Germline CDR1 is MDHEN and CDR2 is SYDVKM. CDR3 length: 15 residues. The CDR3 coding sequence is TGTGCCAGCAGTCCCCTAGGGGAAGTAGCCTACGAGCAGTACTTC. It translates to CASSPLGEVAYEQYF. Filled out from reference TRBV28 and TRBJ2-7, the complete variable domain reads DVKVTQSSRYLVKRTGEKVFLECVQDMDHENMFWYRQDPGLGLRLIYFSYDVKMKEKGDIPEGYSVSREKKERFSLILESASTNQTSMYLCASSPLGEVAYEQYFGPGTRLTVT.

The chain is built from TRBV28 and TRBJ1-1; D is unresolved. Trimming shortened V by 3 bases and J by 1 base, and 12 bases separated the two germline ends. The CDR3 contains 15 residues. Germline assignment: CDR1 MDHEN and CDR2 SYDVKM. The CDR3 bases are TGTGCCAGCAGTTTTGCCGGGGAGAGGAACACTGAAGCTTTCTTT. Translation: CASSFAGERNTEAFF.

The V and J genes are TRBV11-2 and TRBJ1-2; 7 bases agree with TRBD1. After removal of 3 bases from V and 3 bases from J, the junction contained 7 bases not matched to a gene. CDR1 and CDR2 from the germline V gene are SGHAT and FQNNGV. The CDR3 consists of 15 residues. The CDR3 DNA follows: TGTGCCAGCAGCTTCTCCCAGGGGGGCGACTATGGCTACACCTTC. This translates into CASSFSQGGDYGYTF.

The rearrangement links TRBV2 to TRBJ2-1, with 9 bases matching TRBD2. CDR3 size: 15 residues. Per the germline V gene, CDR1 is SNHLY and CDR2 is FYNNEI. The V gene end was trimmed by 5 bases and the J gene end by 0 bases; junction bases not matched to a gene: 2. CDR3 sequence (DNA): TGTGCCAGCAGTCGAGCGGGGGGCTCCTACAATGAGCAGTTCTTC. The encoded protein is CASSRAGGSYNEQFF. Supplemented by reference TRBV2 and TRBJ2-1, the full variable domain reads EPEVTQTPSHQVTQMGQEVILRCVPISNHLYFYWYRQILGQKVEFLVSFYNNEISEKSEIFDDQFSVERPDGSNFTLKIRSTKLEDSAMYFCASSRAGGSYNEQFFGPGTRLTVL.

CDR3 bases: TGTGCCAGCTCACCTCCCGGGACAGGGTTTAACACTGAAGCTTTCTTT. This sequence encodes CASSPPGTGFNTEAFF. This chain joins TRBV18 and TRBJ1-1; TRBD1 aligns across 9 bases. There are 16 residues in the CDR3. V lost 3 bases to trimming and J lost 2 bases; unmatched junction nucleotides: 7. The V gene's germline CDR1 is KGHSH and CDR2 LQKENI.

This clone was seen a single time. The chain is built from TRBV5-1 and TRBJ1-3, with 7 bases identical to TRBD1. V lost 3 bases to trimming and J lost 0 bases; unmatched junction nucleotides: 3. CDR1 and CDR2 from the germline V gene are SGHRS and YFSETQ. The CDR3 loop spans 15 amino acids. The CDR3 spells CASSWGQSSGNTIYF. CDR3 DNA sequence: TGCGCCAGCAGCTGGGGACAGTCCTCTGGAAACACCATATATTTT.

This sequence joins TRBV7-6 and TRBJ2-7; 7 bases map to TRBD2. The germline gives CDR1 SGHVS, CDR2 FNYEAQ. The CDR3 covers 15 residues. V lost 1 base to trimming and J lost 5 bases; unmatched junction nucleotides: 8. CDR3 sequence (DNA): TGTGCCAGCAGCTTAGGAAAGGCGGGAGAGCACGAGCAGTACTTC. Translating gives CASSLGKAGEHEQYF.

The chain uses TRBV5-1 and TRBJ2-3; D call uncertain. The CDR3 totals 14 residues. V dropped 4 bases and J dropped 7 bases, with 16 bases sitting between them. CDR1 and CDR2 (germline): SGHRS, YFSETQ. The CDR3 DNA sequence: TGCGCCAGCAGCCCAGGCGATCTTTTCAATACGCAGTATTTT. This sequence encodes CASSPGDLFNTQYF.

The sample holds one count of this clone. The chain links TRBV25-1 to TRBJ2-2; D remains unclear. The CDR3 is 15 amino acids. V dropped 3 bases and J dropped 7 bases, with 15 bases sitting between them. Germline loops: CDR1 MGHDK, CDR2 SYGVNS. The CDR3, as DNA: TGTGCCAGCAGTGATAAGTGGGATTTGGTCGGGGAGCTGTTTTTT. It encodes CASSDKWDLVGELFF.